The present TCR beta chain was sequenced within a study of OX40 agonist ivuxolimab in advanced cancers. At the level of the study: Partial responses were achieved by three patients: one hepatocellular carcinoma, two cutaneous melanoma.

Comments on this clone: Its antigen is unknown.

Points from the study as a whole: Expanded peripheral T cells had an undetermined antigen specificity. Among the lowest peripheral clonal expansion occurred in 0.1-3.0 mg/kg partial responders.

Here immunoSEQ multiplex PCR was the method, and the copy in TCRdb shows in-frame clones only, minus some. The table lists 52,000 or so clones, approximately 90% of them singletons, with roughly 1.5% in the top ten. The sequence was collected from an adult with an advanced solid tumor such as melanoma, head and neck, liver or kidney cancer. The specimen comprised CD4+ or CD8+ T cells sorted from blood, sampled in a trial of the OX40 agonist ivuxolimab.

The CDR3 here is CASSAGLSEKLFF. The CDR3 DNA reads TGTGCCAGCAGCGCAGGGTTGTCGGAAAAACTGTTTTTT. The chain uses TRBV11-2 and TRBJ1-4, with a weak D call TRBD1 (5 bases). Deletions cut 5 bases from V and 8 bases from J, with 12 bases between. This CDR3 comprises 13 residues. Germline CDR1 is SGHAT and CDR2 is FQNNGV.